The clone carrying this TCR beta chain was observed a handful of times. No antigen is known for it. The sample is drawn from a study of identical twins. Overall study results and limits: Within cord blood, abundant beta clonotypes carried fewer insertions, but memory repertoires showed no such trend. The study found that models underestimated out-of-frame TCR alpha sharing in monozygotic twins.

CDR3 length: 12 residues. The V gene lost 5 bases and the J gene lost 14 bases, with 15 bases spanning the gap. Looked up from germline, CDR1 is MNHEY and CDR2 is SMNVEV (reference sequence). TCRdb reprocessed the 5' RACE reads via MiXCR and lists one record per CDR3 protein. The repertoire holds fewer than 250,000 distinct CDR3 sequences, with 6.5% to 8.5% as singletons. Healthy Caucasian donors formed the entire cohort. These data were also filed under a second study, of yellow fever vaccine responses in identical twins. That work adds: Reports say the vaccine T cell response in twins looked partly convergent and partly personalized.

Sequences were obtained from memory (CD45RO+) T cells sorted from blood. This TCR was recovered from a woman aged 18-35 years in good health. The V call is TRBV27, the J call TRBJ1-4; D is undetermined. The CDR3 region is CASSNPGLRLFF. The CDR3 DNA follows: TGTGCCAGCAGTAACCCCGGCCTAAGGCTGTTTTTT.